This T cell receptor (beta chain) derives from a study of blood T cell repertoires in COVID-19. Study in general: Sites in the United States, Italy and Spain provided acute and convalescent COVID-19 samples. PBMCs, B-cell-depleted T cells, or T cells were the source of the cDNA or gDNA that made up the material.

The ends lost 0 bases at V and 5 bases at J; junction bases unmatched: 6. The germline CDR1 and CDR2 sequences are SGDLS and YYNGEE. This CDR3 is 15 amino acids long. Study processing details: Scientists estimated how many nucleated cells there were by amplifying reference gene primers. Clones were read by immunoSEQ multiplex PCR, and TCRdb kept only the in-frame ones, dropping some. D and trimming come from the DNA, and the V and J calls and clone size come from that table. The table includes more than 140,000 clones, approximately 80% detected once. This receptor was obtained from a woman aged 45-65 years in a cohort sampled during active or convalescent COVID-19. The J gene is TRBJ1-1, the V gene TRBV9; 8 nucleotides line up with TRBD1. The material sequenced was peripheral blood. CDR3 protein: CASSVDSRGLTEAFF. Here the CDR3 DNA reads TGTGCCAGCAGCGTAGACAGCAGGGGGCTAACTGAAGCTTTCTTT.